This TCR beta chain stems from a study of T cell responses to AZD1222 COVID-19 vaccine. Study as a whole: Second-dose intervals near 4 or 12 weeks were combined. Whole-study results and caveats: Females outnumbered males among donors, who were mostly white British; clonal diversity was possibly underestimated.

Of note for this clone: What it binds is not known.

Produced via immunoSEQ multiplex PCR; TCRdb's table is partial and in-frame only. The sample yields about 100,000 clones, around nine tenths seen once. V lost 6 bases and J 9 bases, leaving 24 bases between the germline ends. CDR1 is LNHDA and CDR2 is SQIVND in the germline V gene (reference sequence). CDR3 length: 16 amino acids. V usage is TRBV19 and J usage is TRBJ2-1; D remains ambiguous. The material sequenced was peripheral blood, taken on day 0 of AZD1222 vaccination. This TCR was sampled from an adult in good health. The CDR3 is CASRSPKIPGRVEQFF. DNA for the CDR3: TGTGCCAGTAGATCCCCAAAGATCCCTGGTAGGGTTGAGCAGTTCTTC.